The TCR beta chain described here comes from a study of neurological immune-mediated disorders. Findings and limits, study-wide: The most TCR clonal expansion was seen in HTLV-1-associated myelopathy, and the least was seen in multiple sclerosis, which fell below healthy controls.

Synthesis of cDNA was accomplished via 5'RACE employing 10-nucleotide random UMIs. Over 170 million TCR-beta sequences from 15-18 subjects were obtained in each sequencing run. TCRdb re-derived calls from the 5' RACE reads in MiXCR, one entry per CDR3 protein. Altogether about 50,000 distinct CDR3 sequences are present, under 13% being singletons, with the ten largest covering about 5.4%. This clonotype was seen repeatedly, ten times or more. Its antigen remains unidentified. This CDR3 is built from 14 residues. V dropped 2 bases and J dropped 1 base, with 7 bases sitting between them. Germline assignment: CDR1 SGDLS and CDR2 YYNGEE. Preparation of the unsorted libraries drew on 2 million PBMCs stored at -80 C.

The TCR originated in a man aged 70-80 years with HTLV-1-associated myelopathy (HAM/TSP). The chain recombines TRBV9 with TRBJ2-1; no firm D call. Sequencing was performed on PBMCs. The CDR3 DNA reads TGTGCCAGCAGCGTCGCCGGATCCTACAATGAGCAGTTCTTC. This translates into CASSVAGSYNEQFF. The variable domain in full, with the rest retrieved from reference TRBV9 and TRBJ2-1, is DSGVTQTPKHLITATGQRVTLRCSPRSGDLSVYWYQQSLDQGLQFLIQYYNGEERAKGNILERFSAQQFPDLHSELNLSSLELGDSALYFCASSVAGSYNEQFFGPGTRLTVL.